The clone carrying this T cell receptor beta chain was seen at least ten times. Its matching antigen is unknown. CDR1 is MNHEY, CDR2 SMNVEV, per germline (reference sequence). This CDR3 region has 15 residues. Unmatched junction bases numbered 11, after V lost 2 bases and J lost 11 bases. The data were taken from a study of CD8 T cells in ankylosing spondylitis. Each CDR3 protein is one row after TCRdb ran MiXCR on the 5' RACE reads. This repertoire shows some 220,000 distinct CDR3 sequences, 7.3% found once; its top ten account for approximately 15%. Notes on the study in general: Previous work reported some of these motif variants in the synovial fluid and blood of reactive arthritis. There was a TCR beta motif, made of several highly homologous variants, that appeared characteristic of ankylosing spondylitis blood.

This TCR derives from a male donor with ankylosing spondylitis. The chain joins TRBV27 to TRBJ1-4; 7 nucleotides line up with TRBD1. The sequencing sample was made of blood, either unsorted or a sorted T cell fraction (not recorded which). The CDR3 protein is CASSLEGGVLFKLFF. The CDR3, as DNA: TGTGCCAGCAGTTTAGAAGGGGGCGTCTTGTTCAAACTGTTTTTT.